This TCR beta chain emerged from a study of T cell responses to AZD1222 COVID-19 vaccine (dated by TCRdb to the early 2020s). As for the study more broadly: AZD1222 recipients whose second dose came at about 4 weeks and those whose second dose came at about 12 weeks were combined into one group, since spike-specific TCR depth and breadth did not differ between the two schedules. TCR sequencing covered over 230 trial participants: 200 to 220 given two doses of AZD1222 and around 26 given two doses of MenACWY control vaccine. Trial participants were enrolled by age into 18-55, 56-69 and 70-plus year subgroups, with approximately 150, 30 and 60 TCR-sequenced participants respectively.

The time point label for this specimen denotes: baseline before first vaccination. Vaccinee samples came from UK trials COV001 and COV002, including a single-blind randomized controlled phase 2/3 trial of AZD1222 (ChAdOx1 nCoV-19) in healthy adults. Trial participant PBMC samples were collected at day 0 and day 28 after the second dose for TCRbeta chain sequencing. Remarks on this clone: The specificity of this receptor is unknown. Base qualities are not at hand, and no much larger clone is one base apart.

Results the study describes overall, beyond this receptor: Spike-specific TCR breadth and depth rose significantly after two AZD1222 doses compared with day 0 and with MenACWY recipients. In the small 56-69-year group, the increase in depth fell short of significance, most likely because of low power. Participants were mostly white British, with more females than males. The authors suggested clonal diversity may have been underestimated. The vaccine-associated CD4 TCRs covered the entire spike protein, and the dominant responses fell in regions 160-218 and 743-854. Nearly half of unique spike-specific TCRs reportedly recognized epitopes outside regions mutated in the B.1.351 and B.1.1.7 variants. Only five to seven AZD1222 recipients were SARS-CoV-2 seropositive at baseline, limiting conclusions about previously exposed vaccinees. Because no day 14 peak-response samples were available, repertoires were characterized only after the peak T cell response.

The CDR3 regions of human TCRbeta chains were subjected to immunosequencing. The study's own analysis went as follows. TCRs in the repertoires were matched against a reference library of SARS-CoV-2-specific TCRs that had been generated with the MIRA antigen-specificity platform. Breadth was defined as the fraction of unique TCRs that were SARS-CoV-2-associated, and depth was defined as the fraction of total T cells that were SARS-CoV-2-associated. Using the MIRA data, each spike-specific TCR was assigned both to the spike region to which the TCR was reactive and to a CD4 or CD8 class. Log10-transformed breadth and depth values were compared by one-way ANOVA with Sidak's multiple comparisons tests. Entries here come from immuneACCESS through TCRdb and include only in-frame sequences with V and J called. Some clones fail to appear in such tables; in the studies checked, an unresolved V gene covers under half of the shortfall, and the cause of the remainder is unknown. Clone size and the V and J calls come from that table; the DNA yielded D and trimming. This sample comprises 120,000 or so clones, over 80% of them detected only once. The ten biggest clones cover about 6% of the sample.

Specimen: peripheral blood, collected on day 0 of AZD1222 vaccination. The source is an adult in good health.

The CDR3 here reads CACSGTSYEQYF. The nucleotide sequence reads TGTGCGTGTAGTGGTACAAGCTACGAGCAGTACTTC. The sequence is built from TRBV12-5 and TRBJ2-7, with the D segment identity uncertain. Looking up the germline V gene yields CDR1 LGHNT and CDR2 FRNRAP. The CDR3 runs 12 amino acids, cysteine and phenylalanine included. This entry keeps only the CDR3 DNA: 36 bases, framed from base 1.